Below, 32 T cell receptor beta chains from the same sample are listed, as sequenced in a study of OX40 agonist ivuxolimab in advanced cancers. The library came from the immunoSEQ multiplex PCR assay. In its TCRdb copy, this immuneACCESS table keeps in-frame sequences only and misses some clones. Where compared with another copy, unresolved V genes explain less than half of these, and the others have no known cause. The sample yields about 54,000 clones; roughly four fifths were counted once. The ten biggest clones cover 0.7% to 0.8% of the sample. The sequences come from CD4+ or CD8+ T cells sorted from blood, collected in a trial of the OX40 agonist ivuxolimab. These receptors all stem from an adult with an advanced solid tumor such as melanoma, head and neck, liver or kidney cancer.

This chain connects TRBV7-9 to TRBJ2-2, with 11 bases fitting TRBD1. The CDR3 contains 18 residues. CDR1 and CDR2 (germline): SEHNR, FQNEAQ (reference sequence). The V gene end was trimmed by 7 bases and the J gene end by 4 bases; junction bases not matched to a gene: 14. CDR3 in DNA: TGTGCCAGCACCCCAGGCCCCGGACAGGGGGCAATCACCGGGGAGCTGTTTTTT. This encodes CASTPGPGQGAITGELFF.

The chain uses TRBV6-5 and TRBJ2-7; D may be TRBD2 (5 bases). Germline V CDR1 and CDR2: MNHEY, SVGAGI. There are 12 residues in the CDR3. V lost 6 bases and J lost 2, with 8 bases in between. The CDR3 nucleotides read TGTGCCAGCAGGTCCGGGACCTACGAGCAGTACTTC. Translation: CASRSGTYEQYF.

This chain uses TRBV19 with TRBJ2-2; D is perhaps TRBD1 (5 bases). The CDR3 sequence is 14 residues long. V gave up 5 bases and J gave up 3 bases, with 10 bases separating them. The germline V gene has CDR1 LNHDA and CDR2 SQIVND (reference sequence). The CDR3 reads CASSPTGYTGELFF. CDR3 bases: TGTGCCAGTAGTCCCACAGGATACACCGGGGAGCTGTTTTTT.

The chain recombines TRBV5-1 with TRBJ2-1; 7 nucleotides match TRBD1. The V gene end was trimmed by 6 bases and the J gene end by 7 bases; junction bases not matched to a gene: 10. This CDR3 comprises 14 residues. CDR1 is SGHRS, CDR2 YFSETQ, per germline. The CDR3 region is CASTARTGDNEQFF. Here the CDR3 DNA reads TGCGCCAGCACCGCCCGGACAGGAGATAATGAGCAGTTCTTC.

The V call is TRBV11-2, the J call TRBJ1-2; weak D call: TRBD1 (6 bases). The germline V and J ends were trimmed by 8 bases and 5 bases, with 33 bases remaining between them. The CDR3 is 19 amino acids. CDR1 SGHAT and CDR2 FQNNGV come from the germline V gene. The CDR3 protein is CASGRGAGNPGRGAYGYTF. In DNA form, the CDR3 reads TGTGCCAGCGGCAGGGGAGCTGGAAACCCGGGCCGCGGGGCATATGGCTACACCTTC.

The chain is built from TRBV10-1 and TRBJ2-5, with 9 bases matching TRBD2. This CDR3 region has 17 residues. V dropped 0 bases and J dropped 1; count of bases not matched to a gene: 6. Germline loops: CDR1 WNHNN, CDR2 SYGVQD (reference sequence). The CDR3 loop reads CASSESGAGGSQETQYF. The CDR3 DNA reads as TGCGCCAGCAGTGAGTCGGGAGCGGGGGGATCCCAAGAGACCCAGTACTTC.

The V and J genes are TRBV7-6 and TRBJ2-1; D unclear. Trimming pared 2 bases from V and 6 bases from J, leaving 11 bases between. Germline CDR1 SGHVS, CDR2 FNYEAQ. The CDR3 contains 14 residues. This chain's CDR3 is CASSLHQVGNEQFF. In nucleotides, the CDR3 is TGTGCCAGCAGCTTACATCAGGTTGGCAATGAGCAGTTCTTC. Full variable domain (missing parts from reference TRBV7-6 and TRBJ2-1): GAGVSQSPRYKVTKRGQDVALRCDPISGHVSLYWYRQALGQGPEFLTYFNYEAQQDKSGLPNDRFSAERPEGSISTLTIQRTEQRDSAMYRCASSLHQVGNEQFFGPGTRLTVL.

The chain recombines TRBV14 with TRBJ2-2, with TRBD2 matching over 8 bases. CDR3 size: 17 residues. V dropped 4 bases and J dropped 1; count of bases not matched to a gene: 8. In germline, CDR1 is SGHDN, CDR2 FVKESK. The CDR3 coding sequence is TGTGCCAGCAGCCCCCGTCATCGGGGGGGGAACACCGGGGAGCTGTTTTTT. Amino acids: CASSPRHRGGNTGELFF. The complete variable domain, with remaining parts taken from reference TRBV14 and TRBJ2-2, reads EAGVTQFPSHSVIEKGQTVTLRCDPISGHDNLYWYRRVMGKEIKFLLHFVKESKQDESGMPNNRFLAERTGGTYSTLKVQPAELEDSGVYFCASSPRHRGGNTGELFFGEGSRLTVL.

The chain has TRBV18 and TRBJ2-3, with unresolved D. The ends were cut back, 9 bases at V and 4 bases at J, with 11 bases in the middle. Germline V gene sequence: CDR1 KGHSH, CDR2 LQKENI. The CDR3 contains 12 residues. The CDR3 reads CASRENADTQYF. Written as DNA, the CDR3 is TGTGCCAGTCGTGAAAACGCAGATACGCAGTATTTT.

The chain combines TRBV28 with TRBJ1-2, with a weak D call TRBD1 (6 bases). From germline, CDR1 is MDHEN and CDR2 SYDVKM. The CDR3 is 12 residues long. Trimming pared 2 bases from V and 8 bases from J, leaving 9 bases between. The CDR3 reads CASSLTGQGYTF. The CDR3 DNA reads as TGTGCCAGCAGTTTAACAGGGCAAGGCTACACCTTC.

The chain combines TRBV7-2 with TRBJ2-2; possible D gene TRBD1, 5 bases. Per germline, CDR1 SGHTA and CDR2 FQGNSA. V was clipped by 4 bases and J by 1 base, with 7 bases between them. This CDR3 spans 14 amino acids. CDR3 residues: CASSSGQNTGELFF. The CDR3 coding sequence is TGTGCCAGCAGCTCAGGACAGAACACCGGGGAGCTGTTTTTT.

The J gene is TRBJ1-2, the V gene TRBV6-1; D unclear. Trimming pared 8 bases from V and 5 bases from J, leaving 12 bases between. Germline values: CDR1 MNHNS, CDR2 SASEGT. The CDR3 runs to 12 residues. The CDR3 spells CASLSGLYGYTF. Here the CDR3 DNA reads TGTGCCAGCCTCTCGGGCTTATATGGCTACACCTTC.

This clone was found once. The V gene is TRBV29-1, the J gene TRBJ2-3; no reliable D call. Per germline, CDR1 SQVTM and CDR2 ANQGSEA. Trimming left V 2 bases short and J 3 bases short, with 6 bases between. The CDR3 consists of 12 residues. The DNA for the CDR3 is TGCAGCGTTGAACCGGGTACAGATACGCAGTATTTT. It codes for CSVEPGTDTQYF.

This clone came up once. This chain connects TRBV5-1 to TRBJ1-4, with 10 bases matching TRBD1. V lost 0 bases to trimming and J lost 4 bases; unmatched junction nucleotides: 3. The CDR3 contains 16 residues. Germline-derived CDR1 and CDR2 are SGHRS and YFSETQ. CDR3: CASSLVGTGDNEKLFF. The CDR3 nucleotides read TGCGCCAGCAGCTTGGTGGGGACAGGGGATAATGAAAAACTGTTTTTT.

The CDR3 protein is CASSPSRQGLGSYNEQFF. In DNA form, the CDR3 reads TGCGCCAGCAGTCCGAGTCGACAGGGGTTAGGCTCCTACAATGAGCAGTTCTTC. V usage is TRBV10-1 and J usage is TRBJ2-1, with 8 bases identical to TRBD1. After removal of 5 bases from V and 0 bases from J, the junction contained 12 bases not matched to a gene. This CDR3 has 18 residues. Germline loops: CDR1 WNHNN, CDR2 SYGVQD (reference sequence).

The rearrangement links TRBV5-6 to TRBJ1-1; D unresolved. Germline values: CDR1 SGHDT, CDR2 YYEEEE. V was clipped by 2 bases and J by 6 bases, with 11 bases between them. The CDR3 length is 13 residues. The chain's CDR3 is CASSFRARAEAFF. In DNA form, the CDR3 reads TGTGCCAGCAGCTTTCGCGCTCGCGCTGAAGCTTTCTTT. The full variable domain, its missing parts supplied by reference TRBV5-6 and TRBJ1-1, is DAGVTQSPTHLIKTRGQQVTLRCSPKSGHDTVSWYQQALGQGPQFIFQYYEEEERQRGNFPDRFSGHQFPNYSSELNVNALLLGDSALYLCASSFRARAEAFFGQGTRLTVV.

CDR3 protein: CASSLASLGLAGSDEQFF. CDR3 in DNA: TGTGCCAGCAGCTTAGCCTCACTGGGACTAGCGGGTTCAGATGAGCAGTTCTTC. V and J are TRBV13 and TRBJ2-1, with 12 bases matching TRBD2. V lost 1 base and J lost 8; bases outside the gene matches: 12. The V gene's germline CDR1 is PRHDT and CDR2 FYEKMQ (reference sequence). CDR3 length: 18 amino acids.

The rearrangement uses TRBV5-1 and TRBJ2-1; D gene uncertain. The CDR3 runs to 16 residues. Trimming took 0 bases from V and 2 from J, leaving 12 bases between them. CDR1 SGHRS and CDR2 YFSETQ come from the germline V gene. CDR3 sequence: CASSLETFNTYNEQFF. In nucleotides, the CDR3 is TGCGCCAGCAGCTTGGAGACCTTCAATACCTACAATGAGCAGTTCTTC.

The table lists this clone with a few counts. This chain uses TRBV5-1 with TRBJ1-2, with TRBD1 identical over 7 bases. Germline values: CDR1 SGHRS, CDR2 YFSETQ. Unmatched junction bases numbered 8, after V lost 0 bases and J lost 0 bases. The length of the CDR3 is 17 residues. CDR3 nucleotide sequence: TGCGCCAGCAGCTTGGTACTTCTGGGACAGTCTAACTATGGCTACACCTTC. The encoded protein is CASSLVLLGQSNYGYTF. Combining the CDR3 with reference TRBV5-1 and TRBJ1-2 gives the whole variable domain KAGVTQTPRYLIKTRGQQVTLSCSPISGHRSVSWYQQTPGQGLQFLFEYFSETQRNKGNFPGRFSGRQFSNSRSEMNVSTLELGDSALYLCASSLVLLGQSNYGYTFGSGTRLTVV.

The chain links TRBV5-6 to TRBJ1-3; the match to TRBD1 covers 9 bases. This CDR3 spans 15 amino acids. The trim removed 2 bases at V and 4 bases at J, leaving 4 bases unmatched. The germline gives CDR1 SGHDT, CDR2 YYEEEE. CDR3 protein: CASSLQGAYGNTIYF. The CDR3 region has the DNA TGTGCCAGCAGCTTACAGGGGGCGTACGGAAACACCATATATTTT.

CDR3 DNA sequence: TGTGCCAGCTCACCACCTCTGAACACTGAAGCTTTCTTT. Protein product: CASSPPLNTEAFF. V is TRBV18 and J is TRBJ1-1; D gene unclear. The V and J ends lost 0 bases and 0 bases respectively, with 2 bases between them. CDR3 length: 13 residues. Germline CDR1 and CDR2: KGHSH and LQKENI.

The V and J genes are TRBV5-4 and TRBJ2-5; D is ambiguous. The CDR3 contains 14 residues. Germline V gives CDR1 SGHNT, CDR2 YYREEE (reference sequence). Between the trimmed V and J ends, which lost 0 bases and 1 base, there was a span of 7 bases. As DNA, the CDR3 is TGTGCCAGCAGCTTGGGTCGGATCCAAGAGACCCAGTACTTC. This gives the protein CASSLGRIQETQYF. Based on the CDR3 plus reference TRBV5-4 and TRBJ2-5, the full variable domain is ETGVTQSPTHLIKTRGQQVTLRCSSQSGHNTVSWYQQALGQGPQFIFQYYREEENGRGNFPPRFSGLQFPNYSSELNVNALELDDSALYLCASSLGRIQETQYFGPGTRLLVL.

This clone was detected only a few times. The gene calls are TRBV6-1 and TRBJ2-2, with no clear D. V shed 7 bases and J shed 0 bases, with 12 bases lying between them. Germline CDR1 is MNHNS and CDR2 is SASEGT. The CDR3 has 15 amino acids. The CDR3 region has the DNA TGTGCCAGCACCCGGACGGCCGCGAACACCGGGGAGCTGTTTTTT. Translating it yields CASTRTAANTGELFF.

The gene calls are TRBV5-1 and TRBJ2-2, with TRBD2 matching 9 bases. CDR1 and CDR2 (germline): SGHRS, YFSETQ. The V gene end was trimmed by 6 bases and the J gene end by 0 bases; junction bases not matched to a gene: 3. The CDR3 length is 15 residues. The CDR3 DNA follows: TGCGCCAGCACTGGCGGGGGGGCGAACACCGGGGAGCTGTTTTTT. Protein product: CASTGGGANTGELFF. Variable domain in full (rest from reference TRBV5-1 and TRBJ2-2): KAGVTQTPRYLIKTRGQQVTLSCSPISGHRSVSWYQQTPGQGLQFLFEYFSETQRNKGNFPGRFSGRQFSNSRSEMNVSTLELGDSALYLCASTGGGANTGELFFGEGSRLTVL.

The chain links TRBV7-2 to TRBJ2-3, with 11 bases identical to TRBD2. This CDR3 comprises 17 residues. Trimming at V came to 1 base and at J to 1 base, leaving 4 bases not matched to a gene. Germline CDR1 is SGHTA and CDR2 is FQGNSA. CDR3 protein: CASSLVNSGGGTDTQYF. DNA of the CDR3: TGTGCCAGCAGCTTAGTTAATAGCGGGGGGGGCACAGATACGCAGTATTTT.

This rearrangement joins TRBV2 to TRBJ2-2, with a possible D match to TRBD2 (5 bases). The V gene's germline CDR1 is SNHLY and CDR2 FYNNEI. This CDR3 region has 16 residues. V dropped 3 bases and J dropped 4 bases, with 15 bases sitting between them. The CDR3 DNA reads TGTGCCAGCAGTGATAATAGCGCACTTCTCACCGGGGAGCTGTTTTTT. This codes for CASSDNSALLTGELFF.

The genes are TRBV5-1 and TRBJ2-5; 8 nucleotides align to TRBD1. CDR3 length equals 16 residues. Losses at the gene ends were 0 bases for V and 2 bases for J; bases not matched to a gene: 6. Germline assignment: CDR1 SGHRS and CDR2 YFSETQ. CDR3 in amino acids: CASSLGGTGHQETQYF. CDR3 DNA sequence: TGCGCCAGCAGCTTGGGGGGGACAGGTCATCAAGAGACCCAGTACTTC.

V and J are TRBV7-2 and TRBJ1-1, with a weak D call TRBD1 (5 bases). The CDR3 has 13 residues. The germline V gene has CDR1 SGHTA and CDR2 FQGNSA. V shed 3 bases and J shed 1 base, with 6 bases lying between them. The CDR3 coding sequence is TGTGCCAGCAGCTTGACAGAGAACACTGAAGCTTTCTTT. Amino acid sequence: CASSLTENTEAFF.

The chain employs TRBV6-5 and TRBJ2-1, with D perhaps TRBD2 (6 bases). The CDR3 totals 12 residues. V was trimmed by 2 bases and J by 12 bases, leaving 11 bases between them. CDR1 and CDR2 (germline): MNHEY, SVGAGI. DNA for the CDR3: TGTGCCAGCAGTTACCCTAGGGACTTGCAGTTCTTC. Its protein product is CASSYPRDLQFF.

V usage is TRBV29-1 and J usage is TRBJ2-5; possibly TRBD1 for D (5 bases). This CDR3 region has 12 residues. Trimming removed 2 bases from V and 4 bases from J, with 8 bases in between. CDR1 is SQVTM, CDR2 ANQGSEA, per germline. CDR3 sequence: CSVEQGGETQYF. In DNA form, the CDR3 reads TGCAGCGTTGAACAGGGCGGAGAGACCCAGTACTTC. The full variable domain, with the rest looked up from reference TRBV29-1 and TRBJ2-5, is SAVISQKPSRDICQRGTSLTIQCQVDSQVTMMFWYRQQPGQSLTLIATANQGSEATYESGFVIDKFPISRPNLTFSTLTVSNMSPEDSSIYLCSVEQGGETQYFGPGTRLLVL.

V gene TRBV2 combines with J gene TRBJ1-1, with 10 bases lining up with TRBD1. The CDR3 runs to 12 residues. V was clipped by 7 bases and J by 11 bases; unmatched bases: 7. Germline lookup yields CDR1 SNHLY and CDR2 FYNNEI. CDR3 DNA sequence: TGTGCCAGCACCTGGGACAGGGGAGAGGCTTTCTTT. Its protein product is CASTWDRGEAFF.

V usage is TRBV6-6 and J usage is TRBJ2-1; TRBD2 matches at 10 bases. Germline trimming cut 4 bases from V and 3 bases from J; bases unmatched to any gene: 6. The germline V gene encodes CDR1 MNHNY and CDR2 SVGAGI (reference sequence). This CDR3 contains 16 residues. The CDR3 nucleotides read TGTGCCAGCAGTTCCCTCTCTAGCGGGGGCTACAATGAGCAGTTCTTC. Its translation: CASSSLSSGGYNEQFF.